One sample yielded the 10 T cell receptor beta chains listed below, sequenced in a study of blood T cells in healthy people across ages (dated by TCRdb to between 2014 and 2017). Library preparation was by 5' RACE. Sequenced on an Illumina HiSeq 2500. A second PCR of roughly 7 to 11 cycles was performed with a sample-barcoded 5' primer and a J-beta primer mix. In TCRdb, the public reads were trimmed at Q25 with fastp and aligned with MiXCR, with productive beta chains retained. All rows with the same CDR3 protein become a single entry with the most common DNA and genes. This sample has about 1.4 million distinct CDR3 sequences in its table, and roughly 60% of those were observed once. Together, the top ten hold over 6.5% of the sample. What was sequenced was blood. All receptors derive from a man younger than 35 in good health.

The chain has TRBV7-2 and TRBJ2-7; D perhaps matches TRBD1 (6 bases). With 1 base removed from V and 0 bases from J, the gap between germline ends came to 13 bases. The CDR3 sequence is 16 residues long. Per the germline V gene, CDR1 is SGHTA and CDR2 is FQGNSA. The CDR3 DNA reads TGTGCCAGCAGCTTAGGTCCACAGGGCAGCTCCTACGAGCAGTACTTC. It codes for CASSLGPQGSSYEQYF.

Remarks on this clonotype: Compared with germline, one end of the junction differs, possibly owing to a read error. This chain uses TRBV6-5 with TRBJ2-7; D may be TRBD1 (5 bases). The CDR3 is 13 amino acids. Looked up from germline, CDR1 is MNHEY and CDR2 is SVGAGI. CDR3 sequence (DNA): TGTGCCAGCGGTTACTCGACAGTCTACGAGCAGTACTTC. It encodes CASGYSTVYEQYF.

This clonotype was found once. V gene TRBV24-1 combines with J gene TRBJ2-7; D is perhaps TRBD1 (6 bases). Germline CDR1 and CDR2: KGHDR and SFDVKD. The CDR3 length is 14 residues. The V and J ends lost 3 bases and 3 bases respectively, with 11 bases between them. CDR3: CATSDHDRIYEQYF. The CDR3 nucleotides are TGTGCCACCAGTGATCACGACAGGATCTACGAGCAGTACTTC.

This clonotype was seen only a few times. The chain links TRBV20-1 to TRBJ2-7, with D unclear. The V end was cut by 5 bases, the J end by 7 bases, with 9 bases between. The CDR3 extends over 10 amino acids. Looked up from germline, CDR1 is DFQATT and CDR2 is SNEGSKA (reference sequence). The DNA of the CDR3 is TGCAGTGCTCTAATGGTTGAGCAGTACTTC. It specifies CSALMVEQYF.

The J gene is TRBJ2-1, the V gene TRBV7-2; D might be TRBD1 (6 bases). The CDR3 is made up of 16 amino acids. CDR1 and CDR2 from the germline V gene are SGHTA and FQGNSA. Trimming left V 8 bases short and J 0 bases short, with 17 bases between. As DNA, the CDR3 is TGTGCCAGCTTTCCTGGGGGCTACAACTCCTACAATGAGCAGTTCTTC. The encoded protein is CASFPGGYNSYNEQFF.

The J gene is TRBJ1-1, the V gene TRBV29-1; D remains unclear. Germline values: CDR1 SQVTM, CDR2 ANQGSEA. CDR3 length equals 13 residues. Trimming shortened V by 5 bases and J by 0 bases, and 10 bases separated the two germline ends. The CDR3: CSVSTSVNTEAFF. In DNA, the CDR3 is TGCAGCGTTTCGACCTCGGTGAACACTGAAGCTTTCTTT.

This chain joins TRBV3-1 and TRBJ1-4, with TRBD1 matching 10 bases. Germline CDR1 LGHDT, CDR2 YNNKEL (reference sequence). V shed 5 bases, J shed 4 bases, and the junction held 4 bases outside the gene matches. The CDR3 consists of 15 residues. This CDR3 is CASSIWTGGNEKLFF. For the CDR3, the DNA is TGTGCCAGCAGCATTTGGACAGGGGGTAATGAAAAACTGTTTTTT.

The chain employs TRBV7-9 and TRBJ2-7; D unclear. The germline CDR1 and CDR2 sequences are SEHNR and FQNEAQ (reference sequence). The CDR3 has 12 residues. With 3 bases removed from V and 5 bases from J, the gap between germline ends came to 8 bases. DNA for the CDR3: TGTGCCAGCAGCTTGGCTCTGGACGAGCAGTACTTC. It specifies CASSLALDEQYF.

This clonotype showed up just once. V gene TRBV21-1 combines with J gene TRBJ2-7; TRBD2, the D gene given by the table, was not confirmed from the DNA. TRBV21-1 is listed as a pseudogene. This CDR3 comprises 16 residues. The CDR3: CASAFIRRASPNEQYF. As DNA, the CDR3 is TGTGCCAGCGCCTTTATTCGGAGGGCCTCTCCCAACGAGCAGTACTTC.

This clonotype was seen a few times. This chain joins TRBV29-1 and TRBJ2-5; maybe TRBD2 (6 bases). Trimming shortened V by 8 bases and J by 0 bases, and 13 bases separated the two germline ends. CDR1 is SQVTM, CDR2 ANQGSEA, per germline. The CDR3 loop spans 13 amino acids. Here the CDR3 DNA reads TGCAGCAGCCTTCGGGAGAACCAAGAGACCCAGTACTTC. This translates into CSSLRENQETQYF.